This TCR beta chain is drawn from a study of blood T cell repertoires in COVID-19 (dated by TCRdb to 2018 to 2020). Context from the whole study: Collaborator samples came from the United States, Italy and Spain and covered acute and convalescent phases of COVID-19. Samples came from the ongoing ImmuneRACE study (first 160 participants) plus 1,254 subjects from 6 global collaborators. A freely available public database, intended as a resource for researchers studying the immune response to SARS-CoV-2, is where the repertoires were released. Nearly every sample came with metadata listing a de-identified subject ID, COVID-19 status, age in years and sex. Where HLA class I and class II types were available, the types were taken from metadata supplied by the sample provider, not from assay-based typing. Subjects who had been exposed to COVID-19, were actively infected with it, or had recovered from it provided the deeply sampled blood TCRbeta repertoires that made up the dataset. The prospective study material was composed of cDNA or gDNA derived from T cells, B-cell-depleted T cells, or PBMCs.

Trimming at the junction amounts to 3 bases on V and 0 bases on J, and the germline ends lie 9 bases apart. Per the germline V gene (reference sequence), PRHDT is the CDR1 and FYEKMQ is the CDR2. Taken from cysteine to phenylalanine, the CDR3 has 15 residues. Just the 45-base CDR3 DNA is kept, in frame starting at base 1. TCRbeta CDR3 regions were amplified from genomic DNA using the immunoSEQ Assay, a bias-controlled multiplex PCR. The authors' pipeline ran thus. Nucleated cell counts per sample were estimated from amplification of reference gene primers within the assay. Sequence reads were collapsed and filtered to measure the absolute abundance of every unique TCRbeta CDR3 rearrangement. For each sample, productive Simpson clonality was calculated as the square root of Simpson's diversity index over productive rearrangements. TCRdb stores this immuneACCESS table with in-frame sequences only. Part of the clones is absent; in the studies checked, under half of the shortfall reflects unresolved V genes, and no reason is known for the rest. V and J calls and clone size are those listed in that table; D and trimming were worked out from the DNA. The sample data list some 130,000 clones, and around three quarters of these were observed just once. The ten largest make up roughly 3.5% of the sample.

Study-wide findings and limitations: Clinical and demographic metadata were provided uncurated, with the amount varying by source and participant.

Collaborating institutions collected whole blood in K2EDTA tubes following their own protocols. For TCRbeta analysis, collaborator samples were shipped as frozen whole blood, as isolated PBMCs, or as DNA extracted from either sample type. Comment on this clone: What antigen it recognizes has not been identified. One base away there is no much larger clone; base qualities are not given.

This clonotype originated in a man aged 60 to 75 with acute or convalescent COVID-19. Sample: peripheral blood. The chain employs TRBV13 and TRBJ1-3; the D gene cannot be resolved reliably. DNA sequence: TGTGCCAGCAGCTTTGGTCGGGGCTCTGGAAACACCATATATTTT. It is translated as CASSFGRGSGNTIYF.